Below, 22 T cell receptor beta chains from the same sample are listed, as sequenced in a study of blood T cell repertoires in COVID-19. TCRdb's copy holds only in-frame clones and misses some; the assay was immunoSEQ multiplex PCR. The table includes 310,000 or so clones, 80% to 90% detected once. Sequencing was carried out using peripheral blood. The receptors shown here come from a man aged 18 to 29 who had recovered from COVID-19.

This clone was detected once. The chain recombines TRBV4-1 with TRBJ2-7, with 7 bases identical to TRBD1. Germline assignment: CDR1 MGHRA and CDR2 YSYEKL. J was trimmed by 7 bases and V by 4 bases; bases with no gene match: 16. The CDR3 is 16 amino acids. This chain's CDR3 is CASSPTLGTALAEQYF. Here the CDR3 DNA reads TGCGCCAGCAGCCCCACGCTCGGGACAGCCCTCGCGGAGCAGTACTTC.

This chain links TRBV9 with TRBJ1-3, with TRBD1 identical over 7 bases. V trimming: 3 bases; J trimming: 2 bases; junction bases outside the gene matches: 5. Germline V gene lookup returns CDR1 SGDLS and CDR2 YYNGEE. This CDR3 comprises 15 residues. The CDR3 DNA follows: TGTGCCAGCAGCGACCGACAGGGTACTGGAAACACCATATATTTT. It specifies CASSDRQGTGNTIYF.

The chain combines TRBV27 with TRBJ2-2; 8 nucleotides match TRBD1. Germline V gives CDR1 MNHEY, CDR2 SMNVEV (reference sequence). V shed 7 bases, J shed 6 bases, and the junction held 10 bases outside the gene matches. This CDR3 spans 15 amino acids. The CDR3, as DNA: TGTGCCAGCACCACGGACAGGGATATAGCCGGGGAGCTGTTTTTT. This sequence encodes CASTTDRDIAGELFF.

The CDR3 DNA sequence: TGTGCCAGCAGTGAGGCAGGGATGAACACTGAAGCTTTCTTT. It yields the protein CASSEAGMNTEAFF. The chain recombines TRBV6-1 with TRBJ1-1, with a tentative D call TRBD1 (5 bases). CDR3 length: 14 amino acids. Trimming took 3 bases from V and 0 from J, leaving 8 bases between them. Germline lookup yields CDR1 MNHNS and CDR2 SASEGT.

Only one count was recorded for this clone. This chain joins TRBV9 and TRBJ1-6; TRBD1 is a possible D gene (5 bases). Looked up from germline, CDR1 is SGDLS and CDR2 is YYNGEE. V lost 4 bases, J lost 6 bases, and 17 bases lay in between. The CDR3 totals 16 residues. The CDR3 DNA sequence: TGTGCCAGCAGCCCCCCCAGGGTGCGGTTTAATTCACCCCTCCACTTT. Its translation: CASSPPRVRFNSPLHF.

This clone was picked up one time. The chain joins TRBV24-1 to TRBJ2-1; tentative D call: TRBD2 (5 bases). The CDR3 spans 12 residues. In germline, CDR1 is KGHDR, CDR2 SFDVKD. V lost 5 bases and J lost 16, with 17 bases in between. The DNA for the CDR3 is TGTGCCACCAGTGGAGAGACGGGGATGTCTTTCTTC. It specifies CATSGETGMSFF.

The chain links TRBV7-9 to TRBJ1-1; D is undetermined. Per germline, CDR1 SEHNR and CDR2 FQNEAQ (reference sequence). Trimming took off 5 bases at V and 11 bases at J, with 21 bases between the two ends. The CDR3 is made up of 14 amino acids. The CDR3, as DNA: TGTGCCAGCAGCCCGAAAGGGAGGCGGCTAGGGGCTTTCTTT. Translation gives CASSPKGRRLGAFF.

This chain uses TRBV12-3 or TRBV12-4 with TRBJ2-7; D unclear. This CDR3 has 13 amino acids. Trimming removed 4 bases from V and 1 base from J, with 8 bases in between. The CDR3 loop reads CASSSPGSYEQYF. CDR3 nucleotide sequence: TGTGCCAGCAGTTCCCCCGGGTCCTACGAGCAGTACTTC.

The CDR3 loop is CASSQGSGGRSYEQYF. Written as DNA, the CDR3 is TGTGCCAGCAGTCAGGGTAGCGGGGGGCGTTCCTACGAGCAGTACTTC. The V and J genes are TRBV28 and TRBJ2-7; TRBD2 matches 10 bases. Germline V CDR1 and CDR2: MDHEN, SYDVKM. This CDR3 is built from 16 residues. V lost 5 bases, J lost 1 base, and 8 bases stayed unmatched.

This rearrangement joins TRBV6-1 to TRBJ1-1; D ambiguous. Germline CDR1 is MNHNS and CDR2 is SASEGT. This CDR3 spans 13 amino acids. Trimming stripped 2 bases from V and 0 bases from J, with 4 bases between. CDR3 in amino acids: CASSETVNTEAFF. CDR3 nucleotides: TGTGCCAGCAGTGAAACAGTGAACACTGAAGCTTTCTTT.

In this sample, this clone turned up a few times. The rearrangement uses TRBV4-1 and TRBJ1-6; no definite D call. The CDR3 has 14 amino acids. CDR1 and CDR2 (germline): MGHRA, YSYEKL. V dropped 4 bases and J dropped 7 bases, with 11 bases sitting between them. CDR3 sequence reads: CASSPTLPNSPLHF. CDR3 DNA sequence: TGCGCCAGCAGCCCGACACTTCCCAATTCACCCCTCCACTTT.

This rearrangement joins TRBV7-2 to TRBJ2-7; 7 bases agree with TRBD1. Looked up from germline, CDR1 is SGHTA and CDR2 is FQGNSA. V lost 4 bases, J lost 6 bases, and 9 bases stayed unmatched. The CDR3 runs 14 residues. The CDR3, as DNA: TGTGCCAGCAGCTACCCGGGGACAGAGGGCGAGCAGTACTTC. Its protein product is CASSYPGTEGEQYF. The complete variable domain, with remaining parts taken from reference TRBV7-2 and TRBJ2-7, reads GAGVSQSPSNKVTEKGKDVELRCDPISGHTALYWYRQSLGQGLEFLIYFQGNSAPDKSGLPSDRFSAERTGGSVSTLTIQRTQQEDSAVYLCASSYPGTEGEQYFGPGTRLTVT.

The rearrangement links TRBV5-1 to TRBJ2-1, with 9 nucleotides matching TRBD1. The germline V gene has CDR1 SGHRS and CDR2 YFSETQ. Losses at the gene ends were 3 bases for V and 7 bases for J; bases not matched to a gene: 11. The length of the CDR3 is 16 residues. CDR3 region: CASSSTGGLAMNEQFF. The CDR3 bases are TGCGCCAGCAGCTCCACAGGGGGCCTAGCCATGAATGAGCAGTTCTTC.

The chain carries TRBV18 and TRBJ1-2, with 11 positions matching TRBD1. In germline, CDR1 is KGHSH, CDR2 LQKENI. The CDR3 spans 14 residues. V dropped 5 bases and J dropped 8; count of bases not matched to a gene: 7. The CDR3 loop reads CASSAGQGAVGYTF. The CDR3 nucleotides read TGTGCCAGCTCAGCCGGACAGGGGGCTGTCGGCTACACCTTC.

This chain links TRBV19 with TRBJ2-1; 8 bases are shared with TRBD2. Germline values: CDR1 LNHDA, CDR2 SQIVND (reference sequence). With 8 bases clipped from V and 4 bases from J, the junction kept 4 bases outside the gene matches. This CDR3 has 13 residues. CDR3 sequence (DNA): TGTGCCAGTCGTAGCGGGGCTTACAATGAGCAGTTCTTC. It encodes CASRSGAYNEQFF.

The chain couples TRBV11-3 to TRBJ2-7, with D hard to call. The germline gives CDR1 SGHNT, CDR2 YENEEA. The germline V and J ends were trimmed by 1 base and 3 bases, with 7 bases remaining between them. The CDR3 spans 13 residues. CDR3 in amino acids: CASSLGAGYEQYF. The DNA of the CDR3 is TGTGCCAGCAGCTTAGGTGCAGGCTACGAGCAGTACTTC.

The chain employs TRBV6-5 and TRBJ1-3, with D unclear. The V gene lost 2 bases and the J gene lost 4 bases, with 12 bases spanning the gap. The germline V gene has CDR1 MNHEY and CDR2 SVGAGI. The CDR3 totals 15 residues. CDR3 DNA: TGTGCCAGCAGTTACAGTTTGGGAGCAGGAAACACCATATATTTT. Residues: CASSYSLGAGNTIYF.

The chain links TRBV30 to TRBJ1-4; possibly TRBD1 for D (6 bases). The germline V and J ends were trimmed by 2 bases and 5 bases, with 15 bases remaining between them. The CDR3 totals 15 residues. Germline CDR1 reads GTSNPN; CDR2 reads SVGIG (reference sequence). The CDR3 coding sequence is TGTGCCTGGAGTTGGGACAACGGGGACAATGAAAAACTGTTTTTT. This translates into CAWSWDNGDNEKLFF.

The chain carries TRBV18 and TRBJ2-1; TRBD2 agrees at 10 bases. The CDR3 extends over 15 amino acids. With 3 bases clipped from V and 7 bases from J, the junction kept 6 bases outside the gene matches. CDR1 KGHSH and CDR2 LQKENI come from the germline V gene. The CDR3 DNA reads TGTGCCAGCTCACCCTCTAGCGGGGGCGGAAATGAGCAGTTCTTC. This gives the protein CASSPSSGGGNEQFF.

This chain connects TRBV5-1 to TRBJ2-3, with D possibly being TRBD2 (5 bases). Trimming removed 0 bases from V and 6 bases from J, with 17 bases in between. CDR3 length equals 16 residues. The germline V gene has CDR1 SGHRS and CDR2 YFSETQ. In nucleotides, the CDR3 is TGCGCCAGCAGCTTGGCGGGGTTGGTGATGGCGGATACGCAGTATTTT. Its translation: CASSLAGLVMADTQYF.

The CDR3, as DNA: TGTGCCAGTAGTATAACAGCCCGCGATGCCCAGCATTTT. Translating it yields CASSITARDAQHF. The genes are TRBV19 and TRBJ1-5; D is unclear. Germline CDR1 LNHDA, CDR2 SQIVND (reference sequence). With 2 bases removed from V and 11 bases from J, the gap between germline ends came to 13 bases. The CDR3 totals 13 residues.

This clone was seen only once. In DNA form, the CDR3 reads TGTGCCAGCTCACCGGGACTAGCGAGGGGTGAGCAGTTCTTC. Translation: CASSPGLARGEQFF. The gene calls are TRBV2 and TRBJ2-1; 10 bases map to TRBD2. V shed 8 bases, J shed 9 bases, and the junction held 10 bases outside the gene matches. The CDR3 totals 14 residues. Germline V CDR1 and CDR2: SNHLY, FYNNEI.